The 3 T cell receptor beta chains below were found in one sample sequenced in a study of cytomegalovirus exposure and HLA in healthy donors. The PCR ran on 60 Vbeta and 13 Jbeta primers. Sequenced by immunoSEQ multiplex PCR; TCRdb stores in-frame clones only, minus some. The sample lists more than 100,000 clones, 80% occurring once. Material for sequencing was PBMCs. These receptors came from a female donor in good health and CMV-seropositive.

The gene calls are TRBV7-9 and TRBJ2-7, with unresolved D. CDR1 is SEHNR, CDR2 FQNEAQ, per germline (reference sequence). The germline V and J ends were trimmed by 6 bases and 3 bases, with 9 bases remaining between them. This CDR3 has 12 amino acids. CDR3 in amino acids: CASSNLNYEQYF. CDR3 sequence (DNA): TGTGCCAGCAGTAATTTAAACTACGAGCAGTACTTC.

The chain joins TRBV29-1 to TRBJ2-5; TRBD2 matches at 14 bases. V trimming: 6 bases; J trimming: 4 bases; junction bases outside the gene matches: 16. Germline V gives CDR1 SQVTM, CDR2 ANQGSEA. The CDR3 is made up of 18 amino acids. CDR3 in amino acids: CSVDRTSGGNWAGETQYF. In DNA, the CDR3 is TGCAGCGTCGACCGGACTAGCGGGGGGAATTGGGCCGGAGAGACCCAGTACTTC.

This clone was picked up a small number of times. The CDR3 loop is CASSLYVTGGANSPLHF. CDR3 DNA: TGTGCCAGCAGCTTGTATGTGACAGGGGGCGCAAATTCACCCCTCCACTTT. The chain recombines TRBV5-6 with TRBJ1-6, with 10 bases lining up with TRBD1. Unmatched junction bases numbered 8, after V lost 1 base and J lost 7 bases. The V gene's germline CDR1 is SGHDT and CDR2 YYEEEE. The length of the CDR3 is 17 residues.